This T cell receptor beta chain was retrieved from a study of T-cell memory formation after mild COVID-19 (dated by TCRdb to the early 2020s). Notes on the research overall: Most TCR sequence clusters were specific to one of the two donors. Two young, previously healthy adult volunteers made up the cohort, one male and one female. Longitudinal TCRalpha and TCRbeta repertoire sequencing tracked T-cell clones expanding and contracting after mild COVID-19 in a couple of donors. General findings and caveats noted by the study authors: Contracting CD4+ clones appeared mostly in the CM and EM memory subsets, whereas CD8+ clones were enriched in EMRA. SARS-CoV-2 specificity was not confirmed for the second-wave clones peaking on day 37. Clones that contracted from day 15 to 85 showed balanced CD4/CD8 phenotypes, whereas a second wave of clones that expanded from day 15 to 37 leaned towards CD4+. The study covered only a couple of mild cases, and larger cohorts including severe cases with pre-infection samples were considered necessary. The detection of some responding clones in pre-infection memory suggests that pre-existing cross-reactive memory T cells joined the SARS-CoV-2 response.

The sequencing machine was an Illumina NovaSeq 6000. cDNA libraries for TCRalpha and TCRbeta were prepared by 5'RACE using constant-segment primers, with sample barcodes and unique molecular identifiers added. Trizol reagent was used to extract RNA from every sample. Library amplification was performed in two PCR steps, and a second sample barcode and Illumina TruSeq adapters were introduced in the second step. The libraries were sequenced on an Illumina NovaSeq using 2 x 150 bp paired-end reads. In the original analysis: The reads were demultiplexed and collapsed into UMI-guided consensus sequences using migec v1.2.7. Using mixcr v2.1.11, the UMI consensuses were aligned to TRA and TRB V and J templates and assembled into clonotypes. A clonotype was counted as expanded or contracted only if both edgeR and NoisET called the change significant, with noise models trained on biological replicates. For edgeR calls, a false discovery rate-adjusted p below 0.01 and a log2 fold-change threshold of 1 were applied. As an exploratory analysis of dynamics, max-normalized trajectories of the 1000 most abundant clonotypes were examined by PCA with hierarchical clustering. Separately sequenced CD4+ and CD8+ repertoires were used to assign a CD4 or CD8 phenotype to each responding clone. TCRdb's own reprocessing of the public reads used fastp at Q25 and MiXCR and kept productive beta chains. Every CDR3 protein is listed once, alongside the most common genes and DNA of its rows. The V and J calls and clone size are TCRdb's, not the authors'. This sample is represented by about 340,000 distinct CDR3 sequences; less than 20% of them were singletons. Of the sample, approximately 20% falls within the top ten clones.

This clonotype was seen a few times. What antigen it recognizes has not been identified. No base qualities exist here, and no much larger clone lies one base off it. According to the germline V gene, CDR1 reads LGHNA and CDR2 reads YNFKEQ. The germline V and J ends show losses of 3 bases and 4 bases respectively, and no gene match explains 3 bases of the junction. From its cysteine to its phenylalanine, the CDR3 spans 15 amino acids. The read is trimmed to its CDR3 DNA, 45 bases read in frame from base 1. PBMCs were isolated by Ficoll-Paque density gradient centrifugation. The receptor's source is a man younger than 35 who had mild COVID-19 (a few samples of this study predate the infection). The sample titles of this study are shuffled in the database, so cell type and time point are left out; the donor was told from shared clones. The rearrangement joined TRBV4-2 to TRBJ2-5, with 12 central nucleotides matching TRBD2. The specimen sequenced was PBMCs or a T cell subset sorted from them (not recorded which). The DNA sequence is given as TGTGCCAGCAGCCACCAACTAGCGGGGGGAGAGACCCAGTACTTC. Its product reads: CASSHQLAGGETQYF.